Listed below are T cell receptor beta chains from one sample, sequenced in a study of blood T cell repertoires in COVID-19. TCRdb keeps only in-frame clones here, not all; method: immunoSEQ multiplex PCR. This table has about 480,000 clones, roughly 89% appearing once. Sequenced sample: peripheral blood. Receptors were obtained from a man younger than 35 with COVID-19, enrolled during active disease. CDR3s include the opening cysteine and the closing phenylalanine or tryptophan. D genes are given only for firm matches. Size is stated for part of the rows, as once, few or many counts, or as a class when the clone is expanded.

J: TRBJ2-5
size: .
V: TRBV15
length: 16
D: TRBD2
CDR3: CATSRGLAGGLETQYF
DNA: TGTGCCACCAGCAGAGGGCTAGCGGGGGGCCTAGAGACCCAGTACTTC

J: TRBJ1-2
size: .
V: TRBV5-1
length: 14
D: TRBD1
CDR3: CASSPTGTGYGYTF
DNA: TGCGCCAGCAGCCCGACCGGGACAGGGTATGGCTACACCTTC

J: TRBJ1-2
size: .
V: TRBV2
length: 14
D: .
CDR3: CASSNKGPGYGYTF
DNA: TGTGCCAGCAGTAATAAAGGGCCGGGATATGGCTACACCTTC

J: TRBJ1-1
size: .
V: TRBV4-1
length: 15
D: .
CDR3: CASSQVRRVGTEAFF
DNA: TGCGCCAGCAGCCAAGTTCGCAGGGTTGGTACTGAAGCTTTCTTT

J: TRBJ2-5
size: .
V: TRBV5-1
length: 14
D: TRBD1
CDR3: CASSFRDRQETQYF
DNA: TGCGCCAGCAGCTTCCGGGACAGGCAAGAGACCCAGTACTTC

J: TRBJ2-7
size: .
V: TRBV19
length: 12
D: .
CDR3: CASSTQGYEQYF
DNA: TGTGCCAGTAGTACTCAGGGCTACGAGCAGTACTTC

J: TRBJ2-5
size: few
V: TRBV27
length: 12
D: .
CDR3: CASGQGQETQYF
DNA: TGTGCCAGCGGGCAGGGCCAAGAGACCCAGTACTTC

J: TRBJ2-3
size: once
V: TRBV12-3/TRBV12-4
length: 12
D: .
CDR3: CASSLFRDPQYF
DNA: TGTGCCAGCAGTTTATTTCGAGATCCGCAGTATTTT

J: TRBJ1-4
size: .
V: TRBV13
length: 15
D: TRBD1
CDR3: CASSPAGTGDEKLFF
DNA: TGTGCCAGCAGCCCCGCCGGGACAGGGGATGAAAAACTGTTTTTT

J: TRBJ2-5
size: few
V: TRBV19
length: 14
D: .
CDR3: CASSMGLYQETQYF
DNA: TGTGCCAGTAGTATGGGACTCTACCAAGAGACCCAGTACTTC

J: TRBJ1-5
size: once
V: TRBV29-1
length: 13
D: TRBD1
CDR3: CSVSTGYNQPQHF
DNA: TGCAGCGTTTCGACAGGGTACAATCAGCCCCAGCATTTT

J: TRBJ2-3
size: .
V: TRBV5-4
length: 15
D: .
CDR3: CASSSRERGIDTQYF
DNA: TGTGCCAGCAGCTCACGGGAGCGAGGGATAGATACGCAGTATTTT

J: TRBJ2-3
size: .
V: TRBV24-1
length: 14
D: TRBD2
CDR3: CATSESGSADTQYF
DNA: TGTGCCACCAGTGAGAGCGGGAGCGCAGATACGCAGTATTTT

J: TRBJ1-6
size: few
V: TRBV21-1
length: 17
D: .
CDR3: CASSKGDSPDYNSPLHF
DNA: TGTGCCAGCAGCAAAGGGGACAGCCCTGACTATAATTCACCCCTCCACTTT

J: TRBJ1-2
size: few
V: TRBV19
length: 14
D: .
CDR3: CASSIFGENYGYTF
DNA: TGTGCCAGTAGTATATTCGGGGAAAACTATGGCTACACCTTC

J: TRBJ2-5
size: .
V: TRBV5-4
length: 14
D: .
CDR3: CASSFRDSSETQYF
DNA: TGTGCCAGCAGCTTCAGGGATTCGTCAGAGACCCAGTACTTC

J: TRBJ2-2
size: .
V: TRBV7-6
length: 15
D: .
CDR3: CASSLEPGNTGELFF
DNA: TGTGCCAGCAGCTTAGAACCGGGGAACACCGGGGAGCTGTTTTTT

J: TRBJ2-1
size: .
V: TRBV7-2
length: 14
D: TRBD2
CDR3: CATGERGSSISWIF
DNA: TGTGCGACCGGGGAGCGGGGTTCAAGCATTTCCTGGATCTTC

J: TRBJ2-1
size: .
V: TRBV7-2
length: 13
D: TRBD2
CDR3: CASSLGGGGEQFF
DNA: TGTGCCAGCAGCTTAGGCGGGGGGGGTGAGCAGTTCTTC

J: TRBJ2-1
size: .
V: TRBV12-3/TRBV12-4
length: 10
D: .
CDR3: CASSLAEQFF
DNA: TGTGCCAGCAGCCTAGCCGAGCAGTTCTTC

J: TRBJ2-2
size: few
V: TRBV5-1
length: 15
D: .
CDR3: CASSLDREYTGELFF
DNA: TGCGCCAGCAGCTTGGATCGGGAGTACACCGGGGAGCTGTTTTTT

J: TRBJ2-7
size: many
V: TRBV5-6
length: 14
D: TRBD2
CDR3: CASSPPGLAYEQYF
DNA: TGTGCCAGCAGCCCACCCGGACTAGCCTACGAGCAGTACTTC

J: TRBJ2-3
size: .
V: TRBV11-3
length: 20
D: TRBD2
CDR3: CASSLDFSSGKGIGTDTQYF
DNA: TGTGCCAGCAGCTTAGATTTTTCAAGCGGGAAGGGTATTGGCACAGATACGCAGTATTTT

J: TRBJ2-1
size: once
V: TRBV5-1
length: 17
D: TRBD2
CDR3: CASSLGLAGASYNEQFF
DNA: TGCGCCAGCAGCTTGGGACTAGCGGGGGCCTCCTACAATGAGCAGTTCTTC

J: TRBJ2-1
size: .
V: TRBV19
length: 14
D: TRBD1
CDR3: CASSGGTGNNEQFF
DNA: TGTGCCAGTAGTGGCGGGACAGGGAATAATGAGCAGTTCTTC

J: TRBJ1-5
size: .
V: TRBV27
length: 15
D: .
CDR3: CASSLGQGYRQPQHF
DNA: TGTGCCAGCAGTTTAGGGCAGGGGTATCGTCAGCCCCAGCATTTT

J: TRBJ1-2
size: .
V: TRBV24-1
length: 20
D: .
CDR3: CATSDWAPGQLHRANYGYTF
DNA: TGTGCCACCAGTGATTGGGCCCCGGGACAACTCCATCGGGCTAACTATGGCTACACCTTC

J: TRBJ2-1
size: .
V: TRBV27
length: 15
D: .
CDR3: CASSLILSSYNEQFF
DNA: TGTGCCAGCAGTTTAATACTGTCCTCCTACAATGAGCAGTTCTTC

J: TRBJ2-1
size: .
V: TRBV3-1/TRBV3-2
length: 15
D: TRBD2
CDR3: CASSPLAGAPNEQFF
DNA: TGTGCCAGCAGCCCACTAGCGGGGGCCCCCAATGAGCAGTTCTTC

J: TRBJ2-5
size: .
V: TRBV5-1
length: 15
D: TRBD2
CDR3: CASSTLAGAGETQYF
DNA: TGCGCCAGCAGCACGCTAGCGGGAGCGGGAGAGACCCAGTACTTC

J: TRBJ2-3
size: many
V: TRBV11-1
length: 13
D: .
CDR3: CASRRGRMDTQYF
DNA: TGTGCCAGCAGACGGGGGAGGATGGATACGCAGTATTTT